These 18 T cell receptor beta chains came from one sample sequenced in a study of T cells in tuberculosis. Here immunoSEQ multiplex PCR was the method, and the copy in TCRdb shows in-frame clones only, minus some. The repertoire has 55,000 to 70,000 clones, 65% to 90% of them found once; the top ten carry roughly 13%. Sorting used thawed, overnight-rested PBMC stained with anti-CD3, a viability dye and GMM-loaded CD1B tetramer. C32 glucose monomycolate from Rhodococcus equi was loaded onto the CD1B tetramers. Material: CD1b-GMM tetramer-negative cells sorted from PBMCs. These receptors were taken from an adult woman with latent tuberculosis.

J is TRBJ2-5 and V is TRBV11-2; 9 nucleotides align to TRBD1. CDR1 and CDR2 from the germline V gene are SGHAT and FQNNGV. The CDR3 extends over 16 amino acids. V was clipped by 5 bases and J by 5 bases; unmatched bases: 12. CDR3 DNA: TGTGCCAGCAGCGCCTGGGACAGGGAGACGCGGGAGACCCAGTACTTC. Amino acid sequence: CASSAWDRETRETQYF.

V gene TRBV27 combines with J gene TRBJ2-1, with D possibly being TRBD1 (5 bases). The CDR3 has 18 amino acids. From germline, CDR1 is MNHEY and CDR2 SMNVEV (reference sequence). Trimming left V 0 bases short and J 0 bases short, with 15 bases between. CDR3 coding DNA: TGTGCCAGCAGTTTATCCCTGAGAAGTAGGGGCTCCTACAATGAGCAGTTCTTC. As protein: CASSLSLRSRGSYNEQFF.

The V gene is TRBV5-4, the J gene TRBJ2-1; 9 bases fit TRBD2. This CDR3 spans 15 amino acids. Germline V gene lookup returns CDR1 SGHNT and CDR2 YYREEE (reference sequence). Unmatched junction bases numbered 5, after V lost 2 bases and J lost 5 bases. The CDR3 loop is CASSLLAGEDNEQFF. The DNA for the CDR3 is TGTGCCAGCAGCTTATTAGCGGGAGAGGACAATGAGCAGTTCTTC.

This chain uses TRBV11-2 with TRBJ2-5; maybe TRBD1 (6 bases). The germline V gene encodes CDR1 SGHAT and CDR2 FQNNGV. The CDR3 totals 14 residues. Trimming left V 0 bases short and J 7 bases short, with 12 bases between. In nucleotides, the CDR3 is TGTGCCAGCAGCTTAGATCAGGGGATCGCGACCCAGTACTTC. Its protein is CASSLDQGIATQYF.

This chain joins TRBV6-6 and TRBJ1-2; 7 nucleotides agree with TRBD1. The CDR3 is 13 amino acids. Germline trimming cut 5 bases from V and 3 bases from J; bases unmatched to any gene: 3. Per germline, CDR1 MNHNY and CDR2 SVGAGI (reference sequence). As DNA, the CDR3 is TGTGCCAGCAGTCCCACAGGGGACTATGGCTACACCTTC. The encoded protein is CASSPTGDYGYTF.

The gene calls are TRBV7-2 and TRBJ2-5; D is perhaps TRBD1 (6 bases). The end of the DNA is better explained by TRBJ2-7, so the J call may be wrong. The CDR3 is made up of 12 amino acids. Germline CDR1 reads SGHTA; CDR2 reads FQGNSA. Written as DNA, the CDR3 is TGTGCCAGCAGAACAGGGAATTACGAGCAGTACTTC. Its protein is CASRTGNYEQYF.

The genes are TRBV7-7 and TRBJ2-7; weak D call: TRBD2 (6 bases). Per germline, CDR1 SSHAT and CDR2 FNYEAQ (reference sequence). This CDR3 is built from 13 residues. Trimming removed 5 bases from V and 7 bases from J, with 15 bases in between. CDR3 DNA sequence: TGTGCCAGCAGCCGGGACTTCTCGGGAGAGCAGTACTTC. It yields the protein CASSRDFSGEQYF.

The chain couples TRBV27 to TRBJ1-2; 8 bases are shared with TRBD1. V was pared by 3 bases and J by 3 bases, with 0 bases of the junction left unmatched. Germline CDR1 and CDR2: MNHEY and SMNVEV (reference sequence). The CDR3 covers 13 residues. The CDR3 DNA sequence: TGTGCCAGCAGTTTGGACAGGGACTATGGCTACACCTTC. Its translation: CASSLDRDYGYTF.

V is TRBV18 and J is TRBJ2-7, with 9 bases matching TRBD1. The V gene end was trimmed by 5 bases and the J gene end by 3 bases; junction bases not matched to a gene: 8. The CDR3 sequence is 15 residues long. Germline V lookup: CDR1 KGHSH, CDR2 LQKENI. The CDR3 region is CASSTTGTGNYEQYF. For the CDR3, the DNA is TGTGCCAGCTCAACTACCGGGACAGGGAACTACGAGCAGTACTTC. Full variable domain (missing parts from reference TRBV18 and TRBJ2-7): NAGVMQNPRHLVRRRGQEARLRCSPMKGHSHVYWYRQLPEEGLKFMVYLQKENIIDESGMPKERFSAEFPKEGPSILRIQQVVRGDSAAYFCASSTTGTGNYEQYFGPGTRLTVT.

This chain connects TRBV27 to TRBJ2-5; perhaps TRBD1 as D (6 bases). Looked up from germline, CDR1 is MNHEY and CDR2 is SMNVEV (reference sequence). The CDR3 has 16 amino acids. Trimming pared 3 bases from V and 1 base from J, leaving 15 bases between. CDR3 residues: CASSLDLQGSQETQYF. The CDR3 bases are TGTGCCAGCAGTTTGGACCTACAGGGTTCCCAAGAGACCCAGTACTTC.

The V call is TRBV19, the J call TRBJ1-3; TRBD1 might be the D (6 bases). Trimming removed 5 bases at V and 4 bases at J, with 15 bases between. Germline V CDR1 and CDR2: LNHDA, SQIVND (reference sequence). The CDR3 covers 15 residues. Here the CDR3 reads CASSPPRTAGNTIYF. The CDR3, as DNA: TGTGCCAGTAGTCCTCCCCGGACAGCAGGAAACACCATATATTTT.

This rearrangement joins TRBV5-1 to TRBJ2-7, with D perhaps matching TRBD2 (6 bases). Germline CDR1 SGHRS, CDR2 YFSETQ. The CDR3 consists of 16 residues. Trimming took 0 bases from V and 2 from J, leaving 15 bases between them. The CDR3 region is CASSLVVPGGTYEQYF. In DNA, the CDR3 is TGCGCCAGCAGCTTGGTAGTCCCCGGGGGAACCTACGAGCAGTACTTC.

This clone was seen more than once but under ten times. The rearrangement joins TRBV14 to TRBJ2-7; 12 nucleotides align to TRBD2. Germline V CDR1 and CDR2: SGHDN, FVKESK. With V trimmed by 4 bases and J by 9 bases, 7 bases remained unmatched. This CDR3 spans 14 amino acids. CDR3 protein: CASSPSGGGTRQYF. The CDR3 DNA reads as TGTGCCAGCAGCCCTAGCGGGGGGGGTACGAGGCAGTACTTC.

The rearrangement links TRBV6-5 to TRBJ2-7; the match to TRBD1 covers 11 bases. Germline assignment: CDR1 MNHEY and CDR2 SVGAGI. Losses at the gene ends were 0 bases for V and 7 bases for J; bases not matched to a gene: 5. The CDR3 length is 15 residues. The CDR3 DNA is TGTGCCAGCAGTTACTCGAGGACAGGGGGCGAAGAGCAGTACTTC. Translated: CASSYSRTGGEEQYF.

This chain links TRBV5-1 with TRBJ1-2; perhaps TRBD1 as D (5 bases). Germline CDR1 is SGHRS and CDR2 is YFSETQ. Deletions cut 3 bases from V and 2 bases from J, with 14 bases between. The CDR3 sequence is 15 residues long. The CDR3 reads CASSSKAGPNYGYTF. CDR3 nucleotides: TGCGCCAGCAGCTCAAAGGCAGGGCCCAACTATGGCTACACCTTC.

This chain uses TRBV6-4 with TRBJ2-2; TRBD1 agrees at 8 bases. CDR3 length equals 14 residues. Trimming took 5 bases from V and 7 from J; bases not matched to a gene: 6. CDR1 MRHNA and CDR2 SNTAGT come from the germline V gene. The CDR3, as DNA: TGTGCCAGCAGTCCGGACAGGGTTAACGGGGAGCTGTTTTTT. Its protein is CASSPDRVNGELFF.

The chain is built from TRBV25-1 and TRBJ2-3; tentatively, D is TRBD1 (6 bases). The ends were cut back, 1 base at V and 0 bases at J, with 11 bases in the middle. Germline V lookup: CDR1 MGHDK, CDR2 SYGVNS. CDR3 length: 16 amino acids. The CDR3 bases are TGTGCCAGCAGTGAATGGGGGCAGCCTAGCACAGATACGCAGTATTTT. Protein sequence: CASSEWGQPSTDTQYF.

This chain links TRBV28 with TRBJ1-5; 7 bases map to TRBD1. Germline V gene data show CDR1 as MDHEN and CDR2 as SYDVKM. The V gene end was trimmed by 5 bases and the J gene end by 0 bases; junction bases not matched to a gene: 7. This CDR3 comprises 16 residues. The CDR3 region is CASSHRDRNSNQPQHF. CDR3 coding DNA: TGTGCCAGCAGTCACCGGGACAGAAATAGCAATCAGCCCCAGCATTTT.